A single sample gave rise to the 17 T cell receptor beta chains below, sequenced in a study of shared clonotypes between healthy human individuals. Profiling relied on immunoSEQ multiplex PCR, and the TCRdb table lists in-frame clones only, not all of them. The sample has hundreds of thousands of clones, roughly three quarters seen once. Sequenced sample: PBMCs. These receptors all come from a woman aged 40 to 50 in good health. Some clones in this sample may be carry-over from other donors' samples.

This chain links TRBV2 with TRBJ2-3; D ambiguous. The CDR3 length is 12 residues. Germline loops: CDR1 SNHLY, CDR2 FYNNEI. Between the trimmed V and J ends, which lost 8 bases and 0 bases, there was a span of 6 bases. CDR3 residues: CASAVSTDTQYF. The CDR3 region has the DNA TGTGCCAGCGCGGTTAGCACAGATACGCAGTATTTT. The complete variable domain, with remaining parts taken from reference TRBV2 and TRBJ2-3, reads EPEVTQTPSHQVTQMGQEVILRCVPISNHLYFYWYRQILGQKVEFLVSFYNNEISEKSEIFDDQFSVERPDGSNFTLKIRSTKLEDSAMYFCASAVSTDTQYFGPGTRLTVL.

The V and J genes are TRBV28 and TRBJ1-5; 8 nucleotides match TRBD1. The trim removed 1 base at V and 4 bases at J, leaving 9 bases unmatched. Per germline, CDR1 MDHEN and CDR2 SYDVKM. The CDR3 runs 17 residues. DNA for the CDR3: TGTGCCAGCAGTTTATCGGCTGTTCAGGGGGCGAATCAGCCCCAGCATTTT. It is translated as CASSLSAVQGANQPQHF.

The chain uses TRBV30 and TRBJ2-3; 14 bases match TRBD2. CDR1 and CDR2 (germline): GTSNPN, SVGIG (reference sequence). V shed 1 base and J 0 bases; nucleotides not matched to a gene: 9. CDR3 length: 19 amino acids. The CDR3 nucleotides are TGTGCCTGGAGTGGCGGGACTAGCGGGAGAAGGCCGAGCACAGATACGCAGTATTTT. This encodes CAWSGGTSGRRPSTDTQYF.

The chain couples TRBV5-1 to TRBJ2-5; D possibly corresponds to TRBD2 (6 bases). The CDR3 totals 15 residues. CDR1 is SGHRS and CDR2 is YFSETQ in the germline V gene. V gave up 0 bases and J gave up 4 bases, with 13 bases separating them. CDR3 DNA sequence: TGCGCCAGCAGCTTGGGAAACGGGAGAGCAGAGACCCAGTACTTC. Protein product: CASSLGNGRAETQYF.

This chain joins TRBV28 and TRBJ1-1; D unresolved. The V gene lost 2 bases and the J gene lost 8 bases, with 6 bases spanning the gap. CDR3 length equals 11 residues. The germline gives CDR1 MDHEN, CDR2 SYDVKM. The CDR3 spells CASSLVAEAFF. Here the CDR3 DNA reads TGTGCCAGCAGTTTAGTCGCAGAAGCTTTCTTT.

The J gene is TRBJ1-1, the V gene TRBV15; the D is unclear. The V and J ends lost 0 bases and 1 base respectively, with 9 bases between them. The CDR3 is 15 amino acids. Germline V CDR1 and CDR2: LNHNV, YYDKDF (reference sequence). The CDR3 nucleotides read TGTGCCACCAGCAGAGATAGGGCAGGGAACACTGAAGCTTTCTTT. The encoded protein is CATSRDRAGNTEAFF. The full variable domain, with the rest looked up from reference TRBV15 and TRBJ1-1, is DAMVIQNPRYQVTQFGKPVTLSCSQTLNHNVMYWYQQKSSQAPKLLFHYYDKDFNNEADTPDNFQSRRPNTSFCFLDIRSPGLGDTAMYLCATSRDRAGNTEAFFGQGTRLTVV.

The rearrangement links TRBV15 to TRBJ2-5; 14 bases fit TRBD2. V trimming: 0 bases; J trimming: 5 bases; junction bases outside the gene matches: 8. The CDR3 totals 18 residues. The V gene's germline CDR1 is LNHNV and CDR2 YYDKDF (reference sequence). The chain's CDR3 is CATSRDRGLAGDGETQYF. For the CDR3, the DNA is TGTGCCACCAGCAGAGATCGGGGACTAGCGGGAGACGGGGAGACCCAGTACTTC.

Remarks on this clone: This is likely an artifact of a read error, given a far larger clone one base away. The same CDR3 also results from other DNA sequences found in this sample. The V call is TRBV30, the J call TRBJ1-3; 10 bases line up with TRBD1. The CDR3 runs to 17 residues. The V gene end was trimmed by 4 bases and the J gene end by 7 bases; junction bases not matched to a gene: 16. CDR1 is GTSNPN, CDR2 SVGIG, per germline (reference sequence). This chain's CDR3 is CAWKGQGDYRHGNTIYF. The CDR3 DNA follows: TGTGCCTGGAAAGGACAGGGGGACTATCGACATGGGAACACCATATATTTT. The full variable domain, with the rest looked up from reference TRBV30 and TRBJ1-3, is SQTIHQWPATLVQPVGSPLSLECTVEGTSNPNLYWYRQAAGRGLQLLFYSVGIGQISSEVPQNLSASRPQDRQFILSSKKLLLSDSGFYLCAWKGQGDYRHGNTIYFGEGSWLTVV.

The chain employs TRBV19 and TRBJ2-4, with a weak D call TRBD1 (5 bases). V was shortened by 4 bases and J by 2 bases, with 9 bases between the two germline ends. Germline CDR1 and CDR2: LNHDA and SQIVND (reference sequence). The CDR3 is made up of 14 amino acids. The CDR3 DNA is TGTGCCAGTAGTAATAGGGGAACCAAAAACATTCAGTACTTC. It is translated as CASSNRGTKNIQYF. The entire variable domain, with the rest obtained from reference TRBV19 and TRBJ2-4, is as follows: DGGITQSPKYLFRKEGQNVTLSCEQNLNHDAMYWYRQDPGQGLRLIYYSQIVNDFQKGDIAEGYSVSREKKESFPLTVTSAQKNPTAFYLCASSNRGTKNIQYFGAGTRLSVL.

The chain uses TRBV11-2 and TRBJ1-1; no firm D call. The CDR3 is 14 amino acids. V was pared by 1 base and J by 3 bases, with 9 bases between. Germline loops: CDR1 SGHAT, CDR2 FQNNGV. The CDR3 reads CASSLGGRYTEAFF. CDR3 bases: TGTGCCAGCAGCTTAGGTGGGAGGTACACTGAAGCTTTCTTT.

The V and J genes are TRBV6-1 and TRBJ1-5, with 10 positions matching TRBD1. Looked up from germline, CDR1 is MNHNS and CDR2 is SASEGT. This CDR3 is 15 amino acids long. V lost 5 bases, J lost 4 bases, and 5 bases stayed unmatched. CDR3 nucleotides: TGTGCCAGCAGTTCCCGACAGGGGGCGAATCAGCCCCAGCATTTT. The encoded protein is CASSSRQGANQPQHF.

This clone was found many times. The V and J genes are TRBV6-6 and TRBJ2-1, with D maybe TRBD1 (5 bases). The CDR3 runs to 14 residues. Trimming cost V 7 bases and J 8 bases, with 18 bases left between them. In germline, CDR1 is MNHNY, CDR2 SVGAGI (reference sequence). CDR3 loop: CASTLIRGSDEQFF. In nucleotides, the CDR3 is TGTGCCAGCACCTTAATAAGGGGATCGGATGAGCAGTTCTTC.

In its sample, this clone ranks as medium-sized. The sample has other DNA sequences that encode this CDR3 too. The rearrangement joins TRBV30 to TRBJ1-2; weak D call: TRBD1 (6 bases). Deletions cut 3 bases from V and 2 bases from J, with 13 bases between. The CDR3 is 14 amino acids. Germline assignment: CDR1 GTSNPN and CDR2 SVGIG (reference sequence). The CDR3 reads CAWRPPGQNYGYTF. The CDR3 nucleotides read TGTGCCTGGAGACCCCCTGGACAGAACTATGGCTACACCTTC.

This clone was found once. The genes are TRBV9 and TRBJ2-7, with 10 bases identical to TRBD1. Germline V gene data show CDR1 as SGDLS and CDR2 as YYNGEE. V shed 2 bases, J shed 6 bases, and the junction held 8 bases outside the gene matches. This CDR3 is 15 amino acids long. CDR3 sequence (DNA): TGTGCCAGCAGCGTCCAAGGGACAGGGGATCTCGAGCAGTACTTC. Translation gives CASSVQGTGDLEQYF.

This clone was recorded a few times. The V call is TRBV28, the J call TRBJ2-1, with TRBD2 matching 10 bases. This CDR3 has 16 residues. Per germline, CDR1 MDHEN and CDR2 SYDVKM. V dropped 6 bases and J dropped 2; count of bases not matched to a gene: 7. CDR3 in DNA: TGTGCCAGCAGCTCCTCAAGCGGGAGGGCCTACAATGAGCAGTTCTTC. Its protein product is CASSSSSGRAYNEQFF.

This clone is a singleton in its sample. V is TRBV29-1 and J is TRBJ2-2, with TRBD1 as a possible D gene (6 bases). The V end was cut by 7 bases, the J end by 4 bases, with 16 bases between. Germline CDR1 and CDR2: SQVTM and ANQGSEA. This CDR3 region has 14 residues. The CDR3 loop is CSASNRVPTGELFF. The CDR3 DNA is TGCAGCGCATCAAACAGGGTCCCCACCGGGGAGCTGTTTTTT.

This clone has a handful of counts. CDR3 residues: CASCAGTPEGNQPQHF. In DNA form, the CDR3 reads TGTGCCAGCTGCGCGGGGACCCCGGAGGGCAATCAGCCCCAGCATTTT. This chain uses TRBV21-1 with TRBJ1-5. TRBV21-1 is a pseudogene segment. The CDR3 loop spans 16 amino acids.